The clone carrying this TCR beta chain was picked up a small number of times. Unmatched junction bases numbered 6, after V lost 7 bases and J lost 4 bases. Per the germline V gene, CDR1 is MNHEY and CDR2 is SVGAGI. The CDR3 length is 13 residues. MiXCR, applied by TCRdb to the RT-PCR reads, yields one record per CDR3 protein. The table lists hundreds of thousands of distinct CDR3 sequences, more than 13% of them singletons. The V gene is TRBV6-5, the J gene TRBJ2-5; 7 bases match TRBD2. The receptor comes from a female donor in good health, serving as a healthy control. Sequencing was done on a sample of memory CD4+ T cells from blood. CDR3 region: CASKVPGGETQYF. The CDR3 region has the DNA TGTGCCAGCAAGGTCCCGGGGGGAGAGACCCAGTACTTC.